The clone carrying this T cell receptor (beta chain) occurred a few times. This sample is drawn from a study of identical twins. This CDR3 spans 15 amino acids. Trimming took off 3 bases at V and 3 bases at J, with 13 bases between the two ends. A single record per CDR3 protein comes from TCRdb applying MiXCR to the 5' RACE reads. The sample yields some 1,700,000 distinct CDR3 sequences, roughly 35% seen once. The TCR sequence derives from a newborn girl in good health. The specimen sequenced was cord blood. This sequence joins TRBV12-3 or TRBV12-4 and TRBJ2-3; possible D gene TRBD1, 6 bases. In DNA, the CDR3 is TGTGCCAGCAGTTTCCAGGGGTTGCGGACAGATACGCAGTATTTT. Encoded protein: CASSFQGLRTDTQYF.